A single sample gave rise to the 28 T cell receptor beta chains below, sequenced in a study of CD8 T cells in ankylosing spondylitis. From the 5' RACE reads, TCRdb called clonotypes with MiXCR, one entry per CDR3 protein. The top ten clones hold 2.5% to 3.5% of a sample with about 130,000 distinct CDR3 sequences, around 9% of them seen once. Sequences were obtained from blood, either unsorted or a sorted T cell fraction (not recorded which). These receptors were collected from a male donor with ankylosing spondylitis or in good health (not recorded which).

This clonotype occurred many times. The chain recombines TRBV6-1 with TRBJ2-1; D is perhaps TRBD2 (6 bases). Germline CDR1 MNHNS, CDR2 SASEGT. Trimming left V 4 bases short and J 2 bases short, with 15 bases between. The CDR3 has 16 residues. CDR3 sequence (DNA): TGTGCCAGCAGTGTATTCGGGAGAGTCACCTACAATGAGCAGTTCTTC. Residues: CASSVFGRVTYNEQFF.

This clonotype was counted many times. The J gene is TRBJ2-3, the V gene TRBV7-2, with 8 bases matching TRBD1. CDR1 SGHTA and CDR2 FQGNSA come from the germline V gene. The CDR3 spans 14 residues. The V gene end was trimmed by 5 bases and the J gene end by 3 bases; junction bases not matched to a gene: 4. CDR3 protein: CASSVTGVTDTQYF. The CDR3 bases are TGTGCCAGCAGCGTGACAGGGGTGACAGATACGCAGTATTTT.

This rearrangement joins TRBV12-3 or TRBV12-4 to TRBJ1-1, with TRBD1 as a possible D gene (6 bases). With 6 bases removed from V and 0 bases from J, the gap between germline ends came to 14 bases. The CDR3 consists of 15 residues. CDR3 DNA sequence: TGTGCCAGCAGAAGGACAGCTGTCATGAACACTGAAGCTTTCTTT. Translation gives CASRRTAVMNTEAFF.

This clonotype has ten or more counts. The CDR3 sequence: CSAPRTGRSYNEQFF. In nucleotides, the CDR3 is TGCAGTGCTCCACGGACAGGGAGGTCCTACAATGAGCAGTTCTTC. The chain couples TRBV20-1 to TRBJ2-1; 8 bases align to TRBD1. This CDR3 spans 15 amino acids. Trimming removed 5 bases from V and 1 base from J; junction bases left unmatched: 7. The germline V gene has CDR1 DFQATT and CDR2 SNEGSKA (reference sequence).

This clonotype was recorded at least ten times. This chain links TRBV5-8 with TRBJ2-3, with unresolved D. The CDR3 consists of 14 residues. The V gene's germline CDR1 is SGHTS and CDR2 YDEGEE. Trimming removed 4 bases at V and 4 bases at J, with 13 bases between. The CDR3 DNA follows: TGTGCCAGCAGCCCCGGCGCCGCTCCAGATACGCAGTATTTT. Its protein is CASSPGAAPDTQYF.

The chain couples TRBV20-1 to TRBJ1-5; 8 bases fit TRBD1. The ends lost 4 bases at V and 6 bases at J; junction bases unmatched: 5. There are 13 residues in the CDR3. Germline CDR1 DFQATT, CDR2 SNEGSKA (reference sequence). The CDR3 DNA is TGCAGTGCTAACAGGGGGGCCACTCAGCCCCAGCATTTT. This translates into CSANRGATQPQHF.

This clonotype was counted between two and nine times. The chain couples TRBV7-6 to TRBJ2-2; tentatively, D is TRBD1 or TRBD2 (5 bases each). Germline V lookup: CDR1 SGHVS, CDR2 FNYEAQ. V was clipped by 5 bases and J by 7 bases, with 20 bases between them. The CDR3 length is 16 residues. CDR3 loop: CASSPAGAARIGELFF. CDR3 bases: TGTGCCAGCAGCCCCGCCGGGGCGGCTAGAATCGGGGAGCTGTTTTTT.

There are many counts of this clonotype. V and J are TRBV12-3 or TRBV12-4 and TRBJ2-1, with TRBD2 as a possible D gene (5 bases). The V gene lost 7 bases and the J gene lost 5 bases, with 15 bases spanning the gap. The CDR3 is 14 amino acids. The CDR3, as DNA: TGTGCCAGCACCGAGTCAAGCGGTCACAATGAGCAGTTCTTC. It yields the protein CASTESSGHNEQFF.

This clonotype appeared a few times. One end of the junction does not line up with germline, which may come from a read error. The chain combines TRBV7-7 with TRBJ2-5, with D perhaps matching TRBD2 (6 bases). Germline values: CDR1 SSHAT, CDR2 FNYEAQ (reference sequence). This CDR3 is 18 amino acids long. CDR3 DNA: TGTGCTAGCAGCTTAGCACCGGGAGTGAGAGGAGCAGGGGAGACCCAGTACTTC. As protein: CASSLAPGVRGAGETQYF.

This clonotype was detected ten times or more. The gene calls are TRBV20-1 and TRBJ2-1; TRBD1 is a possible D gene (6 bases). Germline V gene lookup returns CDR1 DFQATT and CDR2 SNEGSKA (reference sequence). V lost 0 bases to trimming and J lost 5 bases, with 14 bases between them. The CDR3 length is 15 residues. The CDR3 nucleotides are TGCAGTGCTAGAGAACAGGGTGTTGGCCACAATGAGCAGTTCTTC. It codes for CSAREQGVGHNEQFF.

As DNA, the CDR3 is TGCGCCAGCAGCAAAGGACAGGAGTCCTACGAGCAGTACTTC. It specifies CASSKGQESYEQYF. V is TRBV5-1 and J is TRBJ2-7; 7 bases match TRBD1. The CDR3 runs 14 residues. The V and J ends lost 4 bases and 1 base, in that order; junction bases with no gene match: 5. From germline, CDR1 is SGHRS and CDR2 YFSETQ.

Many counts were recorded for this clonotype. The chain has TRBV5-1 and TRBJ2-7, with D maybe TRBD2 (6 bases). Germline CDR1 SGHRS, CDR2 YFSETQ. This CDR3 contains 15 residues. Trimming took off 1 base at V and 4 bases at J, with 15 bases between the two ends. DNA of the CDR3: TGCGCCAGCAGCTTGTTTGGCGGGACCGAATACGAGCAGTACTTC. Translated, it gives CASSLFGGTEYEQYF.

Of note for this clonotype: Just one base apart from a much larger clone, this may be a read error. The CDR3 reads CASSLGCSGAGYTF. The CDR3 DNA sequence: TGTGCCAGCAGCTTAGGCTGTTCCGGGGCTGGCTACACCTTC. This sequence joins TRBV7-2 and TRBJ1-2; TRBD1 might be the D (5 bases). Germline assignment: CDR1 SGHTA and CDR2 FQGNSA. The CDR3 runs to 14 residues. V was trimmed by 1 base and J by 7 bases, leaving 13 bases between them.

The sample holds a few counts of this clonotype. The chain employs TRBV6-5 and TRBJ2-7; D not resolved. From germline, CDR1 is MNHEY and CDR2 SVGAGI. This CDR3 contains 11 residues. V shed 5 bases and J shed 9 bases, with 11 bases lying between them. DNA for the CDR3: TGTGCCAGCAGTCGTGATAATACGCAGTACTTC. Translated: CASSRDNTQYF.

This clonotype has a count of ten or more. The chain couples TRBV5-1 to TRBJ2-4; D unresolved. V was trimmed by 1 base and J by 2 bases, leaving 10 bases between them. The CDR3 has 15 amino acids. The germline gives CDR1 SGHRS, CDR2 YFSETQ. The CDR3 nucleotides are TGCGCCAGCAGCTTGTTTCCCAGATCCAAAAACATTCAGTACTTC. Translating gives CASSLFPRSKNIQYF.

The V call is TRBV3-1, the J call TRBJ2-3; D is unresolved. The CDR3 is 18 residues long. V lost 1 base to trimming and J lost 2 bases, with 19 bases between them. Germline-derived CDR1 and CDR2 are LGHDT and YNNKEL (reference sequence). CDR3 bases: TGTGCCAGCAGCCAAGCCCCGGCGAAGGATGGTCACACAGATACGCAGTATTTT. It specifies CASSQAPAKDGHTDTQYF.

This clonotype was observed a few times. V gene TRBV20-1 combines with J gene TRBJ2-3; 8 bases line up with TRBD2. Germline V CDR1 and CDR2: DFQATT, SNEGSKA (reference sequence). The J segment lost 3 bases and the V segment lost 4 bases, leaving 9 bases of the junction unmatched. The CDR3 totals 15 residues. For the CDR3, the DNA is TGCAGTGCTAATACAGCGGGAGTCGGGACAGATACGCAGTATTTT. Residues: CSANTAGVGTDTQYF.

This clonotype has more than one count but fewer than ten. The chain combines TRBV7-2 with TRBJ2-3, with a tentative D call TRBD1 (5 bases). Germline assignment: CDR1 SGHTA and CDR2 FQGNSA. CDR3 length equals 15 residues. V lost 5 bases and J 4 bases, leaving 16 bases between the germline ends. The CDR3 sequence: CASSPEGVGSDTQYF. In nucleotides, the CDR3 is TGTGCCAGCAGCCCTGAAGGGGTGGGATCAGATACGCAGTATTTT.

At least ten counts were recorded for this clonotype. The CDR3 region is CASSYSRVIDTQYF. The CDR3 DNA reads TGTGCCAGCAGTTACTCTAGGGTGATAGATACGCAGTATTTT. The chain uses TRBV6-2 or TRBV6-3 and TRBJ2-3; D not resolved. Trimming removed 0 bases at V and 5 bases at J, with 9 bases between. This CDR3 comprises 14 residues. Per germline, CDR1 MNHEY and CDR2 SVGEGT.

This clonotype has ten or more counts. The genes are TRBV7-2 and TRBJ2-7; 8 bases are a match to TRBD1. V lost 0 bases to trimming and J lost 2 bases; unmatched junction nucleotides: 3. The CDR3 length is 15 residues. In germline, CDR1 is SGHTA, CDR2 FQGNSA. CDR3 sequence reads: CASSLAGQGTYEQYF. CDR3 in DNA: TGTGCCAGCAGCTTAGCTGGACAGGGCACCTACGAGCAGTACTTC.

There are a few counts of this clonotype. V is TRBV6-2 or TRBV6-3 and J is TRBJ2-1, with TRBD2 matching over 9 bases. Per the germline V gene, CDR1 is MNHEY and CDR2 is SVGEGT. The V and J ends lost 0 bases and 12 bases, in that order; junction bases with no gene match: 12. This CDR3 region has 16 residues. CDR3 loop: CASSYSLFASGTMQFF. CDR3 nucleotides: TGTGCCAGCAGTTACTCTCTTTTCGCTAGCGGGACCATGCAGTTCTTC.

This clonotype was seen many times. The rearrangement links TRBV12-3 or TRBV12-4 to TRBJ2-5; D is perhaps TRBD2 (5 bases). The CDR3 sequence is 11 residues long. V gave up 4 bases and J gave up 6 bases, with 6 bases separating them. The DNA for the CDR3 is TGTGCCAGCAGTTCGGGGAAGACCCAGTACTTC. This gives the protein CASSSGKTQYF.

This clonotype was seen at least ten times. As DNA, the CDR3 is TGTGCCAGCAGTCAGCCGGGACTAGCGGGGAGCTCCTACGAGCAGTACTTC. Protein product: CASSQPGLAGSSYEQYF. V usage is TRBV6-2 or TRBV6-3 and J usage is TRBJ2-7, with TRBD2 matching 13 bases. Germline values: CDR1 MNHEY, CDR2 SVGEGT. The CDR3 extends over 17 amino acids. With 5 bases clipped from V and 0 bases from J, the junction kept 7 bases outside the gene matches.

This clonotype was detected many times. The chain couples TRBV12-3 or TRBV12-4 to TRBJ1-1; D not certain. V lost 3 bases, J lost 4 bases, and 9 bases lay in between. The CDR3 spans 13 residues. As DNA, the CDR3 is TGTGCCAGCAGTTTCGCAGGATTCACTGAAGCTTTCTTT. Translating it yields CASSFAGFTEAFF.

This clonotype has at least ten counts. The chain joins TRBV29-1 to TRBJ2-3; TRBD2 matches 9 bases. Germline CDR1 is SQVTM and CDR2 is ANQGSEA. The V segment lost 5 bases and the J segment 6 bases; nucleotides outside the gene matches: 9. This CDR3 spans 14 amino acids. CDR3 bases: TGCAGCGTTTCCGGGACTAGCTCCACCGATACGCAGTATTTT. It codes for CSVSGTSSTDTQYF.

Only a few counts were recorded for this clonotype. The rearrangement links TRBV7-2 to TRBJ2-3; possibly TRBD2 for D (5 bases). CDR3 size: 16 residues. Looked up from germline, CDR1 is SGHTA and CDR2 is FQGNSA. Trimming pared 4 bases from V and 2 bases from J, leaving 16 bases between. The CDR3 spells CASSYLLPGNTDTQYF. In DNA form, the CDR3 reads TGTGCCAGCAGCTACCTACTCCCGGGAAACACAGATACGCAGTATTTT.

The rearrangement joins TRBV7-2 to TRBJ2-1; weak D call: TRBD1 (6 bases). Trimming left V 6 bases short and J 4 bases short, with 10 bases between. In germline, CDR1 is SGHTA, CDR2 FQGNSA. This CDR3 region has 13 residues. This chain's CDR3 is CASSFTGYNEQFF. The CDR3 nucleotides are TGTGCCAGCAGTTTTACAGGGTACAATGAGCAGTTCTTC.

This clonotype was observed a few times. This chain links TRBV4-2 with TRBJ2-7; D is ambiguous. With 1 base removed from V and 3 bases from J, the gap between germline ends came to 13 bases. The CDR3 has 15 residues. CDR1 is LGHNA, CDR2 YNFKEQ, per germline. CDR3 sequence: CASSQALNGLYEQYF. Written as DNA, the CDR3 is TGTGCCAGCAGCCAAGCTCTCAACGGCCTCTACGAGCAGTACTTC.